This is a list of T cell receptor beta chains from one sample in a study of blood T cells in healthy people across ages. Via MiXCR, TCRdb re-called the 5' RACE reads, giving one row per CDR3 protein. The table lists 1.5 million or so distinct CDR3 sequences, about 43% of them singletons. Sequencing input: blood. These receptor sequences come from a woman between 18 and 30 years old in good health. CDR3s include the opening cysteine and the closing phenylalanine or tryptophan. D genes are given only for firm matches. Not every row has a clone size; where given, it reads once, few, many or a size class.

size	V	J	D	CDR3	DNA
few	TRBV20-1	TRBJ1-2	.	CSARERGPYGYTF	TGCAGTGCTAGAGAAAGGGGCCCCTATGGCTACACCTTC
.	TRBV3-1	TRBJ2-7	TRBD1	CASSPTGTVGEQYF	TGTGCCAGCAGCCCTACCGGGACAGTCGGCGAGCAGTACTTC
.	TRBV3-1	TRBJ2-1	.	CASSQHTRGRDNEQFF	TGTGCCAGCAGCCAACACACAAGGGGTCGTGACAATGAGCAGTTCTTC
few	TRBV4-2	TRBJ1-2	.	CASSRTSDPFGYTF	TGTGCCAGCAGCCGAACCTCCGATCCTTTTGGCTACACCTTC
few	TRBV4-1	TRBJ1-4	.	CASSQDHGVGKLFF	TGCGCCAGCAGCCAAGACCACGGAGTCGGAAAACTGTTTTTT
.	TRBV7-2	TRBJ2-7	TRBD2	CASSRLGLARDEQYF	TGTGCCAGCAGCCGGTTGGGACTAGCCAGGGACGAGCAGTACTTC
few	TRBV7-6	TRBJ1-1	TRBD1	CASSIGTGALNTEAFF	TGTGCCAGCAGCATCGGGACAGGGGCCCTGAACACTGAAGCTTTCTTT
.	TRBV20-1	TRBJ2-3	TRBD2	CSARDPSGRSSDTQYF	TGCAGTGCTAGAGATCCTAGCGGGAGATCGTCAGATACGCAGTATTTT
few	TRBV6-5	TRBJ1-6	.	CASRDGSSYNSPLHF	TGTGCCAGCAGGGACGGGAGCTCCTATAATTCACCCCTCCACTTT
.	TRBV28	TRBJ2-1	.	CASTALYNEQFF	TGTGCCAGCACCGCTCTCTACAATGAGCAGTTCTTC
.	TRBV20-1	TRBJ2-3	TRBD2	CSARGTSGGSTDTQYF	TGCAGTGCTAGAGGGACTAGCGGAGGCAGCACAGATACGCAGTATTTT
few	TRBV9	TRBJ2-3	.	CASSPHGGEDTQYF	TGTGCCAGCAGCCCCCACGGAGGGGAAGATACGCAGTATTTT
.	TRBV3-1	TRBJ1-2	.	CASSQDRQVYNYGYTF	TGTGCCAGCAGCCAAGATCGGCAGGTCTATAACTATGGCTACACCTTC
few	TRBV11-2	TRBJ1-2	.	CASSFSGDGYTF	TGTGCCAGCAGCTTCTCAGGGGATGGCTACACCTTC
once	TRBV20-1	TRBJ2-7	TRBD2	CSARGTSGHYEQYF	TGCAGTGCTAGAGGGACTAGCGGGCACTACGAGCAGTACTTC
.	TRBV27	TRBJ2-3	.	CASSLRGAGKTDTQYF	TGTGCCAGCAGTTTAAGGGGGGCGGGTAAGACAGATACGCAGTATTTT
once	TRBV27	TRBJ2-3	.	CASSFADSSDTQYF	TGTGCCAGCAGTTTTGCGGACAGTTCAGATACGCAGTATTTT
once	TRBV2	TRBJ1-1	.	CAGALAENTEAFF	TGTGCCGGAGCTCTGGCCGAGAACACTGAAGCTTTCTTT
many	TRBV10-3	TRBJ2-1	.	CAISEWKGQSVGSGKNEQFF	TGTGCCATCAGTGAGTGGAAGGGACAGTCCGTTGGTAGCGGGAAGAATGAGCAGTTCTTC
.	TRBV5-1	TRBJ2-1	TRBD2	CASTLRASGRIPLDEQFF	TGCGCCAGCACCTTGCGGGCTAGCGGGAGAATCCCCTTGGATGAGCAGTTCTTC
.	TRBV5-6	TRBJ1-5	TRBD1	CASSLAGRQGGQPQHF	TGTGCCAGCAGCTTGGCCGGTCGGCAGGGGGGTCAGCCCCAGCATTTT
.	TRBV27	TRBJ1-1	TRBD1	CASSLGRTGTGTEAFF	TGTGCCAGCAGTTTGGGAAGGACAGGAACGGGAACTGAAGCTTTCTTT
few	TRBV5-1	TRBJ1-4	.	CASSSGRDNEKLFF	TGCGCCAGCAGCTCGGGACGGGATAATGAAAAACTGTTTTTT
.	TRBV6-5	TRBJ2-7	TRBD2	CASSYGLAGGNEQYF	TGTGCCAGCAGTTACGGACTAGCGGGAGGGAACGAGCAGTACTTC
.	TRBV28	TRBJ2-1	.	CASSTQPAPEQFF	TGTGCCAGCAGCACCCAGCCAGCACCTGAGCAGTTCTTC
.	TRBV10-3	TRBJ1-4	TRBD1	CAIRGQGAEKLFF	TGTGCCATCAGGGGACAGGGGGCGGAAAAACTGTTTTTT
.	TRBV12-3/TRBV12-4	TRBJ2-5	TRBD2	CASRGSGRQETQYF	TGTGCCAGCCGGGGGAGCGGGAGACAAGAGACCCAGTACTTC
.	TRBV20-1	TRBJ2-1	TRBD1	CSARQGSQANEQFF	TGCAGTGCTCGACAGGGGTCCCAGGCCAATGAGCAGTTCTTC
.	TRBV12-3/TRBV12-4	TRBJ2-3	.	CASSPTAKATSTDTQYF	TGTGCCAGCAGTCCGACGGCTAAAGCCACTAGCACAGATACGCAGTATTTT
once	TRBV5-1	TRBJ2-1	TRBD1	CASSPTGGQGEFF	TGCGCCAGCAGCCCTACCGGGGGACAGGGGGAGTTCTTC
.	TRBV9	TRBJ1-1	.	CASSAGGSLVEAFF	TGTGCCAGCAGCGCGGGGGGCAGCTTAGTTGAAGCTTTCTTT
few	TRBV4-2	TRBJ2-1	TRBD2	CASSHHASGGQSEQFF	TGTGCCAGCAGCCACCATGCTAGCGGGGGGCAGTCGGAGCAGTTCTTC
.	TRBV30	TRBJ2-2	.	CAWSSGGGRNAGELFF	TGTGCCTGGAGTTCAGGCGGGGGCCGGAACGCCGGGGAGCTGTTTTTT
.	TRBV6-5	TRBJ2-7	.	CASSTDNQGEQYF	TGTGCCAGCAGTACAGATAATCAGGGAGAGCAGTACTTC
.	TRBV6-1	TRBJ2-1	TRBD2	CASRSSGSFYEQFF	TGTGCCAGCAGATCTAGCGGGAGTTTCTATGAGCAGTTCTTC
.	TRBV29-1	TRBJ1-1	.	CSVEGRNKNTEAFF	TGCAGCGTTGAAGGGCGAAACAAGAACACTGAAGCTTTCTTT
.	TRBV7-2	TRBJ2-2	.	CASTLQRVNTGELFF	TGTGCCAGCACCCTCCAGCGGGTAAACACCGGGGAGCTGTTTTTT
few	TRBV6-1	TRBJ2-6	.	CASTTTTGYYSGANVLTF	TGTGCCAGCACCACTACTACAGGGTACTACTCTGGGGCCAACGTCCTGACTTTC
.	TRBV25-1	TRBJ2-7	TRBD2	CASSEGLAGVHEQYF	TGTGCCAGCAGTGAGGGGCTAGCGGGGGTACACGAGCAGTACTTC
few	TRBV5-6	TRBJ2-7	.	CASSPQGEYEQYF	TGTGCCAGCAGCCCACAGGGAGAGTACGAGCAGTACTTC
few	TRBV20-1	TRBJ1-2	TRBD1	CSASQGANYGYTF	TGCAGTGCTAGTCAGGGGGCGAACTATGGCTACACCTTC
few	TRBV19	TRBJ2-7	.	CASSRLQGVEEQYF	TGTGCCAGTAGTAGGCTGCAGGGTGTAGAAGAGCAGTACTTC
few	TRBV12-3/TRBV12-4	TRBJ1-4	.	CASQSSGGGTNEKLFF	TGTGCCAGCCAATCATCGGGGGGCGGAACTAATGAAAAACTGTTTTTT
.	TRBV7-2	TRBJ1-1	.	CASSSRVGGDTEAFF	TGTGCCAGCAGCTCCAGGGTTGGGGGGGACACTGAAGCTTTCTTT
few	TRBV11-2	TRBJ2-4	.	CASSLVLGEQYF	TGTGCCAGCAGCTTAGTGCTGGGTGAGCAGTACTTC